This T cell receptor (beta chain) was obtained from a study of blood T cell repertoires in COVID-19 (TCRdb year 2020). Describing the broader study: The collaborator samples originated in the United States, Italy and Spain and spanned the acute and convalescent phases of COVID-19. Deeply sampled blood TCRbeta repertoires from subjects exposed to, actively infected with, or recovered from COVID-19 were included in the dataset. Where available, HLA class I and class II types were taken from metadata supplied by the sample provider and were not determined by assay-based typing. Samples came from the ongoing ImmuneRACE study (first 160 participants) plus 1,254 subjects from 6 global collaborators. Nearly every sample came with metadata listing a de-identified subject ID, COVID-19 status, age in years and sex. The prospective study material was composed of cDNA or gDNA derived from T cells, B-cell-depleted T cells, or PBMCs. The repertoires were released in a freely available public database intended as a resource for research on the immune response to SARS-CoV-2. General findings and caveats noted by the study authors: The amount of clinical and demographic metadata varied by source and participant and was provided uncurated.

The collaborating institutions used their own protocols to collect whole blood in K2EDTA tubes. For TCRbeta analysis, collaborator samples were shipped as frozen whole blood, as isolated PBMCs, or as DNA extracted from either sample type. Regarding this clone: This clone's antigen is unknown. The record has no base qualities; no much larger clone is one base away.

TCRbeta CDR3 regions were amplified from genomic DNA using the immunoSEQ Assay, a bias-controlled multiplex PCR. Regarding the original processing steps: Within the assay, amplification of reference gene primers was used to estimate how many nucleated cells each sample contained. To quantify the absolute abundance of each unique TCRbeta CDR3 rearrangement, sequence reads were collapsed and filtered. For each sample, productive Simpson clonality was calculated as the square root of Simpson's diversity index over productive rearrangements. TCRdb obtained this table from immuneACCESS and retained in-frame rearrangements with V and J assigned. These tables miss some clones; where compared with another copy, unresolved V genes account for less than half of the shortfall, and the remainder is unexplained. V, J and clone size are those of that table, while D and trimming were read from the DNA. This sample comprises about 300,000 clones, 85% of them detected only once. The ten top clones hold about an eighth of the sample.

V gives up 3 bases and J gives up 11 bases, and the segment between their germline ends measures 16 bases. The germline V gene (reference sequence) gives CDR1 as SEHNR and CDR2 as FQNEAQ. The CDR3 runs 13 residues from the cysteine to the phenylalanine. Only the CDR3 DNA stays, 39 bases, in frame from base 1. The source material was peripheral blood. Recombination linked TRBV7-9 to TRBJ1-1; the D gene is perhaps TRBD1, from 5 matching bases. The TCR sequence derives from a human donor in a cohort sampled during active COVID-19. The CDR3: CASSLSSGGEAFF. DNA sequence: TGTGCCAGCAGCTTGAGTTCCGGGGGAGAGGCTTTCTTT.